This TCR beta chain was profiled in a study of beta chain features in type 1 diabetes. Study results and limitations: VDJ junctions from patients with type 1 diabetes contained fewer insertions and more deletions. Among patients with Type 1 diabetes, TCRB CDR3s were moderately but significantly shorter in every one of the four CD4+ subsets. In the patient group, naive, central memory and Treg TCRB repertoires seemed more alike than in the healthy donor group. Cells with high TCR expression could be over-represented when cDNA is sequenced.

Trimming cost V 3 bases and J 4 bases, with 12 bases left between them. This CDR3 region has 14 residues. CDR1 SEHNR and CDR2 FQNEAQ come from the germline V gene (reference sequence). TCRB transcripts that were expressed got sequenced, as all of the isolated RNA had been reverse transcribed. An average near 3.57 million reads came from naive, central memory and regulatory T cell samples. Clones were sequenced by immunoSEQ multiplex PCR, and TCRdb holds only the in-frame ones, with some missing. The sample contains some 350,000 clones, over 8.5% of which appear only once. Only a few counts were recorded for this clone. Its antigen is undetermined.

The chain joins TRBV7-9 to TRBJ2-5; D is possibly TRBD1 (6 bases). The sequencing sample was made of central memory CD4+ T cells from blood. This sequence originates from a man under 40 with type 1 diabetes. CDR3 in DNA: TGTGCCAGCAGCTTCCGCAGGGGCGCAGAGACCCAGTACTTC. It specifies CASSFRRGAETQYF.